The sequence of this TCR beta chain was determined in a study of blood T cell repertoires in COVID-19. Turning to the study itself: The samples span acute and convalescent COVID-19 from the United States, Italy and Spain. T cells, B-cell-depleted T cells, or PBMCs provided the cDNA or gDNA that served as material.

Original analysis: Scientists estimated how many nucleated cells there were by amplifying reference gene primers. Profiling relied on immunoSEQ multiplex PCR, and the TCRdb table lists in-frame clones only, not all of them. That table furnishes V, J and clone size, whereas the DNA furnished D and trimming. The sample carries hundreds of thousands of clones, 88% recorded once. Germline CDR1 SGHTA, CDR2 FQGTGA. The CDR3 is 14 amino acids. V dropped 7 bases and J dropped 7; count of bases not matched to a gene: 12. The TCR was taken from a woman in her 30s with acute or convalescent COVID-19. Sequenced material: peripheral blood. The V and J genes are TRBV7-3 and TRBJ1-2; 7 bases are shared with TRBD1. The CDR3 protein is CASKEPGTAGGYTF. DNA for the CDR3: TGTGCCAGCAAGGAGCCAGGGACAGCAGGTGGCTACACCTTC.